This T cell receptor beta chain emerged from a study of blood T cell repertoires in COVID-19. The repertoire was sequenced with immunoSEQ multiplex PCR; TCRdb's copy has only in-frame clones and lacks some. The sample comprises around 220,000 clones, roughly 88% of which are singletons, and 2% to 2.5% rests with the top ten. Looked up from germline, CDR1 is MNHEY and CDR2 is SMNVEV (reference sequence). The CDR3 runs 16 residues. Trimming took 2 bases from V and 4 from J, leaving 14 bases between them. Material: peripheral blood. V usage is TRBV27 and J usage is TRBJ2-2; tentatively, D is TRBD1 (5 bases). This sequence was found in a middle-aged woman who had recovered from COVID-19. This CDR3 reads CASSLILGARTGELFF. CDR3 nucleotide sequence: TGTGCCAGCAGTTTAATTCTTGGGGCGCGCACCGGGGAGCTGTTTTTT.